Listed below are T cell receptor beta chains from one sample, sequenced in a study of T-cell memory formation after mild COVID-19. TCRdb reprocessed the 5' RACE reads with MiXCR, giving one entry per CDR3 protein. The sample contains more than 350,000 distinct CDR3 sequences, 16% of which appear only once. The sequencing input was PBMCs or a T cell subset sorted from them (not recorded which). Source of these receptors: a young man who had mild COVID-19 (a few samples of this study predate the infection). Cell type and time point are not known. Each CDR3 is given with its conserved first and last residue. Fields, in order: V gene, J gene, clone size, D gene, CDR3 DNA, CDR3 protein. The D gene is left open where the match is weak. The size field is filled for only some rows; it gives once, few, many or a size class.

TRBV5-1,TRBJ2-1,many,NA,TGCGCCAGCAGCTCGAACGCGGAGGAGGTGCAGTTCTTC,CASSSNAEEVQFF
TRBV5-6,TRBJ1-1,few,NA,TGTGCCAGCAGCATGGACAGGAACACTGAAGCTTTCTTT,CASSMDRNTEAFF
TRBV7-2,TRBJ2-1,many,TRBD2,TGTGCCAGCAGCTTAGGCACTAGCGGGGGGTACAATGAGCAGTTCTTC,CASSLGTSGGYNEQFF
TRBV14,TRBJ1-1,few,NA,TGTGCCAGCAGCGTAACAGGGAGGAACACTGAAGCTTTCTTT,CASSVTGRNTEAFF
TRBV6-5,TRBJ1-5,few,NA,TGTGCCAGCAGTTACTCGAGCGGGAGGCAGCCCCAGCATTTT,CASSYSSGRQPQHF
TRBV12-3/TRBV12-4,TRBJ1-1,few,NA,TGTGCCAGCTGGGGGGGGCGTAGGACTGAAGCTTTCTTT,CASWGGRRTEAFF
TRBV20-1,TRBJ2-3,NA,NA,TGCAGTGCTAGAGGGGGCCCAGATACGCAGTATTTT,CSARGGPDTQYF
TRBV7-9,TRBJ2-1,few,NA,TGTGCCAGCAGCGCCCGCCAGGGGGGCCTGTTCAATGAGCAGTTCTTC,CASSARQGGLFNEQFF
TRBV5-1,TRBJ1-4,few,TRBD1,TGCGCCAGCTCTAGGGGGCCAAACGAAAAACTGTTTTTT,CASSRGPNEKLFF
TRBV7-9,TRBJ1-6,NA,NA,TGTGCCAGCAGCCGGACAGCCGTTAATTCACCCCTCCACTTT,CASSRTAVNSPLHF
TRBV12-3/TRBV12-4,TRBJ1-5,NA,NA,TGTGCCAGCACGGGGGTCAGCAATCAGCCCCAGCATTTT,CASTGVSNQPQHF
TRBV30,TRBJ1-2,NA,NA,TGTGCCTGGAGTGTAGGAACCTATGGCTACACCTTC,CAWSVGTYGYTF
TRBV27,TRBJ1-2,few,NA,TGTGCCAGCAGTTCCCCCGGGACATCTGGCTACACCTTC,CASSSPGTSGYTF
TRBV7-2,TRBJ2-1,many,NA,TGTGCCAGCAGCTCCACGTCCTACAATGAGCAGTTCTTC,CASSSTSYNEQFF
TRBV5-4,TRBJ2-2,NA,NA,TGTGCCAGCAGCTTGATAGCCACCGGGGAGCTGTTTTTT,CASSLIATGELFF
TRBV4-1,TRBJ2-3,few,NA,TGCGCCAGCAGCTTCCGTGAAGATACGCAGTATTTT,CASSFREDTQYF
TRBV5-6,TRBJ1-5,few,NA,TGTGCCAGCAGCAACAGGGTAAGGAATCAGCCCCAGCATTTT,CASSNRVRNQPQHF
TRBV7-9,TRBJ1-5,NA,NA,TGTGCCAGCAGCTCAGACGATAGCAATCAGCCCCAGCATTTT,CASSSDDSNQPQHF
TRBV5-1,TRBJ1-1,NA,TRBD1,TGCGCCAGCAGCTTGGGAGGGACAGCTACCCAAAACACTGAAGCTTTCTTT,CASSLGGTATQNTEAFF
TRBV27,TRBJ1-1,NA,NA,TGTGCCAGCAGTTTCAGGACAGAAAATGGGCACACTGAAGCTTTCTTT,CASSFRTENGHTEAFF
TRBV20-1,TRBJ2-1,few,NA,TGCAGTGCTAGGGATCTGGGCGGGGATGAGCAGTTCTTC,CSARDLGGDEQFF
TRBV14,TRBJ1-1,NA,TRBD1,TGTGCCAGCAGCCATGGACAGGGATGGGACACTGAAGCTTTCTTT,CASSHGQGWDTEAFF
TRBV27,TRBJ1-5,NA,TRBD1,TGTGCCAGCAGCCTAACACAGGGGAGGCAGCCCCAGCATTTT,CASSLTQGRQPQHF
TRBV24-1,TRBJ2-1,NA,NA,TGTGCCACCAGTCTACGCAATGAGCAGTTCTTC,CATSLRNEQFF
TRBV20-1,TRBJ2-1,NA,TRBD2,TGCAGTGCCCTAGCGGGGACCCTCTACAATGAGCAGTTCTTC,CSALAGTLYNEQFF
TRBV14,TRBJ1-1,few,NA,TGTGCCAGCAGCCAAGATCCGACCTATGAAGCTTTCTTT,CASSQDPTYEAFF
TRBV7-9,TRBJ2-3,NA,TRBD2,TGTGCCAGCAGCTCTACTAGCGGGGGGGCTCCAGAGGATACGCAGTATTTT,CASSSTSGGAPEDTQYF
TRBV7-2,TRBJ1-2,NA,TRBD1,TGTGCCAGCAGTACCGGGACAGGGGTTAACTATGGCTACACCTTC,CASSTGTGVNYGYTF
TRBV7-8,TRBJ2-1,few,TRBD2,TGTGCCAGCAGCTTAGCGCGGGGGGGCCTGGATGAGCAGTTCTTC,CASSLARGGLDEQFF
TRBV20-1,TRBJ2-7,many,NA,TGCAGTGCTAGGGGGCAAGGCGCCTACGAGCAGTACTTC,CSARGQGAYEQYF
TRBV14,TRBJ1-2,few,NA,TGTGCCAGCAGCCAAGCGAGGGTCGATGGCTACACCTTC,CASSQARVDGYTF
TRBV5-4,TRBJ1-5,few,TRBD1,TGTGCCAGCAGCCAGGGGGCGAGTCAGCCCCAGCATTTT,CASSQGASQPQHF
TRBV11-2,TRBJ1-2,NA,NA,TGTGCCCTCGACGCCTCGGGGGGCGGCTATGGCTACACCTTC,CALDASGGGYGYTF
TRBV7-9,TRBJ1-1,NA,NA,TGTGCCAGCACCCCAAGAGGAGACGGAGACACTGAAGCTTTCTTT,CASTPRGDGDTEAFF
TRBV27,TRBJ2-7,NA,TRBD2,TGTGCCAGCAGTCCCCGGACTAGCGGGGCCTTCGGGCAGTACTTC,CASSPRTSGAFGQYF
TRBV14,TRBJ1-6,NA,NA,TGTGCCAGCAGCATCCTGCAGGGAGGGAGTTCACCCCTCCACTTT,CASSILQGGSSPLHF
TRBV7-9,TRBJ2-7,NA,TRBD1,TGTGCCAGCAGCTCAACAGGGGACGAGCAGTACTTC,CASSSTGDEQYF
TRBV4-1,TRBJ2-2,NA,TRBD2,TGCGCCAGCAGCCGGACTAGCGGGAGCACCGGGGAGCTGTTTTTT,CASSRTSGSTGELFF
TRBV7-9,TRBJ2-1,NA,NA,TGTGCCAGCAGCTCAACGGGGACTCAGACCTACAATGAGCAGTTCTTC,CASSSTGTQTYNEQFF
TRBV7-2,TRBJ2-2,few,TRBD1,TGTGCCAGCAGCTTAGGAGGGACAGGGAGAGGTCTGTTTTTT,CASSLGGTGRGLFF
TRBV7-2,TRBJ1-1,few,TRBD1,TGTGCCAGCAGCCCGCGGACAGGTGAAGCTTTCTTT,CASSPRTGEAFF
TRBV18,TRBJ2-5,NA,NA,TGTGCCAGCTCACCGATGGAGACCCAGTACTTC,CASSPMETQYF
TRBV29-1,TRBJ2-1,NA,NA,TGCAGCGGAGAAAACCCTCCCAATGAGCAGTTCTTC,CSGENPPNEQFF
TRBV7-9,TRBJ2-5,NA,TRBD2,TGTGCCAGCAGCTCCTGGACTAGCGGGGGACCGTTGGAGGAGACCCAGTACTTC,CASSSWTSGGPLEETQYF
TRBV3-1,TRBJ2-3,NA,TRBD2,TGTGCCAGCAGCTATGGACTAGCTGCGGGTACGCAGTATTTT,CASSYGLAAGTQYF
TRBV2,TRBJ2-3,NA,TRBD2,TGTGCCAGCAGTAGCGGGGTCATCAGCACAGATACGCAGTATTTT,CASSSGVISTDTQYF
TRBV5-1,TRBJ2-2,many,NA,TGCGCCAGCAGCTTGTCGTCGTCCTCGGACTCCAACACCGGGGAGCTGTTTTTT,CASSLSSSSDSNTGELFF
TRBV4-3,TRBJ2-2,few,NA,TGCGCCAGCAGCCAAGATCTTAGCGTGAACACCGGGGAGCTGTTTTTT,CASSQDLSVNTGELFF
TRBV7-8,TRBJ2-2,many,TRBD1,TGTGCCAGCAGCTTAGCGATACAGGGGACCGGGGAGCTGTTTTTT,CASSLAIQGTGELFF
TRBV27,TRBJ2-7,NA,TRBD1,TGTGCCAGCAGTTTGGGGACAGGCCTCTACGAGCAGTACTTC,CASSLGTGLYEQYF
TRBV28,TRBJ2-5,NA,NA,TGTGCCAGCAGTTCCCCCAAGACGAGGCCCCGTTCGGGCCAGTACTTC,CASSSPKTRPRSGQYF
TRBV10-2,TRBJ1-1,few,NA,TGCGCCAGCGGACTGAACACTGAAGCTTTCTTT,CASGLNTEAFF
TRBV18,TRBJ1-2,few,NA,TGTGCCAGCTCACCAGCTGCCGGGAACTATGGCTACACCTTC,CASSPAAGNYGYTF
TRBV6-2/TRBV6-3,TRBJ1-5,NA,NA,TGTGCCAGCAGTTACGGCAGGACGGGTCAGCCCCAGCATTTT,CASSYGRTGQPQHF
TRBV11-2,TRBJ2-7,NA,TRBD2,TGTGCCAGCAGCTCAAGACTAGCGGTGAGCGAGCAGTACTTC,CASSSRLAVSEQYF
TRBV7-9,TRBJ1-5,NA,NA,TGTGCCAGCAGCTGGGGAGGGGGCAATCAGCCCCAGCATTTT,CASSWGGGNQPQHF
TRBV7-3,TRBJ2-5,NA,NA,TGTGCCAGCAGCTTCCTAGCCCGGGAACAAGAGACCCAGTACTTC,CASSFLAREQETQYF
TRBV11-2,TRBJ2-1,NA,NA,TGTGCCAGCAGCCTGAGGCCCAATGAGCAGTTCTTC,CASSLRPNEQFF
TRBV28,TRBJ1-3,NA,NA,TGTGCCAGCAGTGCGGTAGGGGGAAACACCATATATTTT,CASSAVGGNTIYF